The sequence of this TCR beta chain was determined in a study of cytomegalovirus exposure and HLA in healthy donors. Study-wide results and caveats: Analyzed later, association rates of TCRs varied across HLA loci, with DRB1 most and HLA-C fewest. Later analysis suggested most CMV-associated TCR beta chains were HLA-restricted.

Germline CDR1 SGDLS, CDR2 YYNGEE. This CDR3 is 13 amino acids long. Trimming removed 0 bases at V and 4 bases at J, with 5 bases between. This clone turned up a few times. No antigen is known for it. The PCR made use of 60 Vbeta and 13 Jbeta primers. The assay was immunoSEQ multiplex PCR, and TCRdb's table has in-frame clones only and misses some. This table has over 110,000 clones, roughly four fifths appearing once. The chain has TRBV9 and TRBJ1-5; D is undetermined. The receptor was derived from a woman in her forties in good health and CMV-seronegative. Sequencing input: PBMCs. The CDR3 protein is CASSVDLNQPQHF. DNA of the CDR3: TGTGCCAGCAGCGTAGATCTGAATCAGCCCCAGCATTTT.